The 5 T cell receptor beta chains below come from one sample, sequenced in a study of cytomegalovirus exposure and HLA in healthy donors. 60 Vbeta and 13 Jbeta primers were used in PCR. Assay: immunoSEQ multiplex PCR; the TCRdb copy retains only in-frame clones and omits some. The table lists about 160,000 clones, roughly 80% of them singletons. The sequenced sample consisted of PBMCs. Receptors were obtained from a girl between 2 and 10 years old in good health and CMV-seropositive.

This chain joins TRBV5-4 and TRBJ1-3, with 11 bases matching TRBD1. Trimming took 4 bases from V and 6 from J; bases not matched to a gene: 3. From germline, CDR1 is SGHNT and CDR2 YYREEE (reference sequence). The CDR3 extends over 14 amino acids. DNA for the CDR3: TGTGCCAGCAGCCCGGGACAGGGGGTAAACACCATATATTTT. It encodes CASSPGQGVNTIYF.

The chain combines TRBV7-2 with TRBJ1-1, with D hard to call. CDR1 is SGHTA, CDR2 FQGNSA, per germline. The ends were cut back, 0 bases at V and 0 bases at J, with 8 bases in the middle. The CDR3 has 15 amino acids. The CDR3 reads CASSLAGAMNTEAFF. CDR3 bases: TGTGCCAGCAGCTTAGCGGGCGCTATGAACACTGAAGCTTTCTTT.

The CDR3: CAWSVGAAGGYTF. CDR3 nucleotides: TGTGCCTGGAGTGTAGGAGCAGCGGGTGGCTACACCTTC. V usage is TRBV30 and J usage is TRBJ1-2; D gene unclear. The CDR3 covers 13 residues. Germline V gene lookup returns CDR1 GTSNPN and CDR2 SVGIG (reference sequence). The V gene lost 0 bases and the J gene lost 7 bases, with 12 bases spanning the gap.

V usage is TRBV6-4 and J usage is TRBJ2-3, with 8 positions matching TRBD1. Germline CDR1 reads MRHNA; CDR2 reads SNTAGT. The V segment lost 3 bases and the J segment 2 bases; nucleotides outside the gene matches: 4. The CDR3 has 15 residues. CDR3 amino acids: CASSEGTGTTDTQYF. The CDR3 DNA sequence: TGTGCCAGCAGTGAAGGGACAGGAACCACAGATACGCAGTATTTT.

The chain is built from TRBV30 and TRBJ2-5, with no clear D. The V end was cut by 1 base, the J end by 7 bases, with 13 bases between. CDR1 GTSNPN and CDR2 SVGIG come from the germline V gene (reference sequence). This CDR3 spans 13 amino acids. CDR3 region: CAWSGSSGATQYF. DNA of the CDR3: TGTGCCTGGAGTGGAAGCTCTGGTGCGACCCAGTACTTC.